A selection of T cell receptor beta chains follows, all from one sample in a study of T cell responses to AZD1222 COVID-19 vaccine. Using immunoSEQ multiplex PCR, the repertoire was profiled, and TCRdb retains in-frame clones only, with some absent. The sample includes 150,000 to 200,000 clones, almost 90% of them seen just once. Here the sequenced sample was peripheral blood, taken 28 days after the second AZD1222 dose. These receptors all come from an adult who received the AZD1222 COVID-19 vaccine. Both conserved end residues are part of each CDR3. Each record gives: J gene, V gene, D gene, CDR3 protein. The D gene is left open where the match is weak.

>TRBJ1-1|TRBV29-1|NA
CSGRGRGTEAFF
>TRBJ1-2|TRBV7-9|NA
CASSLSGTYGYTF
>TRBJ2-7|TRBV6-5|NA
CAMSDPFSYEQYF
>TRBJ2-5|TRBV2|NA
CASSGRAFQETQYF
>TRBJ1-5|TRBV6-5|TRBD1
CASRDRVFDQPQHF
>TRBJ2-1|TRBV9|NA
CASSVISGGDEQFF
>TRBJ2-3|TRBV7-6|NA
CASSFEGEADTQYF
>TRBJ2-7|TRBV6-6|TRBD1
CASSYSRDSTKEQYF
>TRBJ1-1|TRBV19|NA
CASAPGRMNTEAFF
>TRBJ2-3|TRBV28|TRBD1
CASSFLGQGRRGTDTQYF
>TRBJ1-2|TRBV3-1/TRBV3-2|NA
CASSQGPGEATF
>TRBJ1-2|TRBV6-1|NA
CASSEASHRDGYTF
>TRBJ2-2|TRBV2|TRBD1
CASSSRTGGFTGELFF
>TRBJ1-4|TRBV4-1|NA
CASSQDGAGRTNEKLFF
>TRBJ2-5|TRBV3-1/TRBV3-2|NA
CASSQGETQYF
>TRBJ2-3|TRBV7-9|NA
CASSARDPSVDTQYF
>TRBJ2-7|TRBV7-8|TRBD1
CASRSTGQGFYEQYF
>TRBJ2-1|TRBV30|TRBD2
CAWSVLAGNNEQFF